The 6 T cell receptor beta chains below were found in one sample sequenced in a study of cytomegalovirus exposure and HLA in healthy donors. 60 Vbeta and 13 Jbeta primers were used in PCR. Here immunoSEQ multiplex PCR was the method, and the copy in TCRdb shows in-frame clones only, minus some. The sample holds more than 140,000 clones, 75% to 80% seen once. The sequenced sample consisted of PBMCs. These receptors were obtained from a male donor in good health and CMV-seronegative.

This chain connects TRBV6-6 to TRBJ2-7; 9 bases align to TRBD1. Trimming at V came to 6 bases and at J to 2 bases, leaving 8 bases not matched to a gene. This CDR3 has 15 residues. Germline lookup yields CDR1 MNHNY and CDR2 SVGAGI (reference sequence). CDR3 in amino acids: CASRSTGGATYEQYF. The CDR3 bases are TGTGCCAGCAGGTCGACAGGGGGGGCGACCTACGAGCAGTACTTC.

J is TRBJ1-1 and V is TRBV7-2; the D gene is possibly TRBD1 (5 bases). Germline assignment: CDR1 SGHTA and CDR2 FQGNSA. V lost 1 base, J lost 5 bases, and 8 bases lay in between. The CDR3 has 13 residues. In nucleotides, the CDR3 is TGTGCCAGCAGCTTAGAGGCAGGGACTGAAGCTTTCTTT. Its translation: CASSLEAGTEAFF.

This chain links TRBV25-1 with TRBJ2-4; D is perhaps TRBD2 (6 bases). V lost 5 bases to trimming and J lost 4 bases, with 21 bases between them. The CDR3 sequence is 17 residues long. Germline loops: CDR1 MGHDK, CDR2 SYGVNS. Here the CDR3 reads CASSTDRREVGKNIQYF. DNA of the CDR3: TGTGCCAGCAGTACTGACCGGAGGGAGGTCGGAAAAAACATTCAGTACTTC.

A single count supports this clone. The chain recombines TRBV7-3 with TRBJ2-1; 12 bases agree with TRBD2. The germline V gene has CDR1 SGHTA and CDR2 FQGTGA. The CDR3 has 16 amino acids. Trimming removed 5 bases from V and 4 bases from J; junction bases left unmatched: 6. The CDR3 protein is CASSDPSGGAYNEQFF. The CDR3 DNA sequence: TGTGCCAGCAGCGACCCTAGCGGGGGGGCTTACAATGAGCAGTTCTTC.

This chain uses TRBV7-2 with TRBJ2-7; 9 positions match TRBD1. CDR1 is SGHTA and CDR2 is FQGNSA in the germline V gene. The CDR3 runs 17 residues. V dropped 3 bases and J dropped 2; count of bases not matched to a gene: 11. The CDR3: CASSFSASGTGTYEQYF. CDR3 DNA sequence: TGTGCCAGCAGCTTTAGCGCCTCCGGGACAGGGACCTACGAGCAGTACTTC.

This chain joins TRBV6-5 and TRBJ1-2, with TRBD1 as a possible D gene (5 bases). The CDR3 contains 15 residues. Germline CDR1 is MNHEY and CDR2 is SVGAGI. Trimming removed 5 bases at V and 3 bases at J, with 16 bases between. Here the CDR3 DNA reads TGTGCCAGCAGTGGAGGGGCACGCCCTGACTATGGCTACACCTTC. Amino acids: CASSGGARPDYGYTF.